This entry lists 4 T cell receptor beta chains sequenced from one sample in a study of blood T cell repertoires in COVID-19. TCRdb keeps only in-frame clones here, not all; method: immunoSEQ multiplex PCR. This sample carries some 300,000 clones, around nine tenths of them seen once, and the ten largest clones take around 9%. Input material: PBMCs or T cells enriched from blood (not recorded which). Receptors originate from a woman in her 30s who had recovered from COVID-19.

The rearrangement uses TRBV27 and TRBJ2-1, with 8 positions matching TRBD1. The V gene end was trimmed by 6 bases and the J gene end by 9 bases; junction bases not matched to a gene: 13. Looked up from germline, CDR1 is MNHEY and CDR2 is SMNVEV (reference sequence). CDR3 length equals 15 residues. Written as DNA, the CDR3 is TGTGCCAGCAGGAAGGACAGGGCCCTTGTCCTTGAGCAGTTCTTC. Its translation is CASRKDRALVLEQFF.

This sequence joins TRBV9 and TRBJ1-5; perhaps TRBD1 as D (6 bases). Trimming took 1 base from V and 5 from J, leaving 13 bases between them. The CDR3 sequence is 15 residues long. Per germline, CDR1 SGDLS and CDR2 YYNGEE. The CDR3 DNA is TGTGCCAGCAGCGTAAGGGGGGGCGCGGATCAGCCCCAGCATTTT. This gives the protein CASSVRGGADQPQHF.

The chain combines TRBV6-5 with TRBJ2-1; 8 bases map to TRBD2. Germline V gene data show CDR1 as MNHEY and CDR2 as SVGAGI. CDR3 length: 15 residues. J was trimmed by 0 bases and V by 6 bases; bases with no gene match: 4. CDR3 sequence (DNA): TGTGCCAGCAGCGCCGGGAGGGGCTCCTACAATGAGCAGTTCTTC. Its protein is CASSAGRGSYNEQFF.

The chain joins TRBV2 to TRBJ1-1; 10 bases fit TRBD1. The CDR3 extends over 13 amino acids. Germline V CDR1 and CDR2: SNHLY, FYNNEI. After removal of 6 bases from V and 8 bases from J, the junction contained 6 bases not matched to a gene. CDR3 sequence reads: CASRRQGAVEAFF. In nucleotides, the CDR3 is TGTGCCAGCAGACGACAGGGGGCGGTGGAAGCTTTCTTT.